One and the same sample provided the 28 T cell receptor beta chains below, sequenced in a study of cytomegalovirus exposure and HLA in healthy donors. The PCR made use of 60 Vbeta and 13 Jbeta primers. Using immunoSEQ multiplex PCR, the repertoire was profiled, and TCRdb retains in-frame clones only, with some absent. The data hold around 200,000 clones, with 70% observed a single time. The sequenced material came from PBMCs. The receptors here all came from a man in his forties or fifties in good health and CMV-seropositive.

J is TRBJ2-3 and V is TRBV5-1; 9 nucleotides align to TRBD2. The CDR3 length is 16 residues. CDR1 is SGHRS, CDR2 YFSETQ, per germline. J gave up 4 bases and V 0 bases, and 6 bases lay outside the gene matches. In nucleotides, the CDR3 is TGCGCCAGCAGCTTGGATGGCGGGGGGGCCGCAGATACGCAGTATTTT. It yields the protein CASSLDGGGAADTQYF.

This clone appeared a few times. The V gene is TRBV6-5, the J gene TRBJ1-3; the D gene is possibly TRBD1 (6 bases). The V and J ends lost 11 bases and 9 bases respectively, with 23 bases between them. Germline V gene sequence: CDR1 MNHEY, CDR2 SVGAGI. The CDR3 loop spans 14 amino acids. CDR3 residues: CAGTKDGGRGTIYF. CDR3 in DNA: TGTGCCGGAACCAAGGATGGGGGCCGGGGCACCATATATTTT.

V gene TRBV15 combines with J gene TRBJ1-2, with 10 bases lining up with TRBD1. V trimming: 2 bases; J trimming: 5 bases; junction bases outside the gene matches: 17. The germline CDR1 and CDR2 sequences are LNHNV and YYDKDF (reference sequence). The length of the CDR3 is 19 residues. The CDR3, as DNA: TGTGCCACCAGCAGACCCGACCGGGACAGGGGCCCTCCTTCATATGGCTACACCTTC. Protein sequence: CATSRPDRDRGPPSYGYTF.

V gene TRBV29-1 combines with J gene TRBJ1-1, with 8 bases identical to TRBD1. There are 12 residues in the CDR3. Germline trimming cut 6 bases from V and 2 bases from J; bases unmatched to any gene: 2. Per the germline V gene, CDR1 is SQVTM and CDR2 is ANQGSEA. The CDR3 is CSVGQANTEAFF. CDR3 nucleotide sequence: TGCAGCGTGGGACAGGCTAACACTGAAGCTTTCTTT.

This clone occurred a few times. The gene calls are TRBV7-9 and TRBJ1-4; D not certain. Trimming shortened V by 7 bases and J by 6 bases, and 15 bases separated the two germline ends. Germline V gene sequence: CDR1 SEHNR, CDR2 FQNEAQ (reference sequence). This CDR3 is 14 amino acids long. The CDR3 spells CASNSAARYEKLFF. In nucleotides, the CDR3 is TGTGCCAGCAACTCAGCAGCTCGCTATGAAAAACTGTTTTTT.

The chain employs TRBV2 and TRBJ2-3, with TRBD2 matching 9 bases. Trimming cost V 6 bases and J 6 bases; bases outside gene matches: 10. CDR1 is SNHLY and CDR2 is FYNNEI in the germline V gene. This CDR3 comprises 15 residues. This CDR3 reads CASSPIAGAKDTQYF. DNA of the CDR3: TGTGCCAGCAGCCCAATAGCGGGGGCGAAGGATACGCAGTATTTT. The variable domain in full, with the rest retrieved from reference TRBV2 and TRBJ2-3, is EPEVTQTPSHQVTQMGQEVILRCVPISNHLYFYWYRQILGQKVEFLVSFYNNEISEKSEIFDDQFSVERPDGSNFTLKIRSTKLEDSAMYFCASSPIAGAKDTQYFGPGTRLTVL.

Here the CDR3 reads CASSADTGELFF. CDR3 coding DNA: TGTGCCAGTAGCGCAGACACCGGGGAGCTGTTTTTT. V gene TRBV19 combines with J gene TRBJ2-2; D is unclear. There are 12 residues in the CDR3. Germline V gives CDR1 LNHDA, CDR2 SQIVND (reference sequence). Trimming cost V 6 bases and J 3 bases, with 5 bases left between them.

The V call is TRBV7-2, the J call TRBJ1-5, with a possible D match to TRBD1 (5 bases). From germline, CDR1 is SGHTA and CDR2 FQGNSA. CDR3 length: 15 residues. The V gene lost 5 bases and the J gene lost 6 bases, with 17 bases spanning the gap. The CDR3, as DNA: TGTGCCAGCAGCCTCCGGACACAGGCAGGTCAGCCCCAGCATTTT. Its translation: CASSLRTQAGQPQHF. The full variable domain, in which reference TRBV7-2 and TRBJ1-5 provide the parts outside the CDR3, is GAGVSQSPSNKVTEKGKDVELRCDPISGHTALYWYRQSLGQGLEFLIYFQGNSAPDKSGLPSDRFSAERTGGSVSTLTIQRTQQEDSAVYLCASSLRTQAGQPQHFGDGTRLSIL.

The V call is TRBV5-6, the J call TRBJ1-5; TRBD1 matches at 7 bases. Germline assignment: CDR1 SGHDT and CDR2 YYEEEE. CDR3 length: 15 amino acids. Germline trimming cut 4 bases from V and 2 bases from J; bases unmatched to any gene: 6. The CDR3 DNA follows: TGTGCCAGCAGCGTTGGGGGGACAGGCAATCAGCCCCAGCATTTT. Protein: CASSVGGTGNQPQHF.

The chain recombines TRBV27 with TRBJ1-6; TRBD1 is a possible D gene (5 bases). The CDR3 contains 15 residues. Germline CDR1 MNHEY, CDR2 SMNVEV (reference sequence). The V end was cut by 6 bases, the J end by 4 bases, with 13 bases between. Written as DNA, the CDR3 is TGTGCCAGCAGCCCCCCTAGGGGTTATAATTCACCCCTCCACTTT. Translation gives CASSPPRGYNSPLHF.

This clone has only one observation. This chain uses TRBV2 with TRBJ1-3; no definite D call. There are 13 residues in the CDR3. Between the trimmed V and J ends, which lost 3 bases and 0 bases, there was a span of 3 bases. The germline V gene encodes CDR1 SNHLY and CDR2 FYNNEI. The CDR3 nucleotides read TGTGCCAGCAGTGAGAGCTCTGGAAACACCATATATTTT. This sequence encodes CASSESSGNTIYF.

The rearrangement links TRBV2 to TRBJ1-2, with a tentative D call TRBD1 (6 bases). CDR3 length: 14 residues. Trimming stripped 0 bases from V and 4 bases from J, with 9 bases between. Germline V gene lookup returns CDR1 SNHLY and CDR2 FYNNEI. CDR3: CASSEADRSYGYTF. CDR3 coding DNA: TGTGCCAGCAGTGAAGCGGACAGATCCTATGGCTACACCTTC.

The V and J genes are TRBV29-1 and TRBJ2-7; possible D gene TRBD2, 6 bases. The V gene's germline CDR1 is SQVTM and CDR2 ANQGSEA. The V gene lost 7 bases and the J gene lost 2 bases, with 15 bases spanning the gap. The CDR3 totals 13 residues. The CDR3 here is CSGMGDSTYEQYF. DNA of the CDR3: TGCAGCGGGATGGGGGACTCCACCTACGAGCAGTACTTC.

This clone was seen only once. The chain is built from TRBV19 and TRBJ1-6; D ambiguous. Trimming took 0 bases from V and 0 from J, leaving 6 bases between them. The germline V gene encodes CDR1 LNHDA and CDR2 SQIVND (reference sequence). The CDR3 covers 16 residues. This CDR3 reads CASSIDRRSYNSPLHF. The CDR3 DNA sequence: TGTGCCAGTAGTATAGACAGGCGCTCCTATAATTCACCCCTCCACTTT.

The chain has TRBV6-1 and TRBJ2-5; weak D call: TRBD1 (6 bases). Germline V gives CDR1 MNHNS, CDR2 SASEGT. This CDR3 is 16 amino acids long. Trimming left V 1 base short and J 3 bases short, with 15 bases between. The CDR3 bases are TGTGCCAGCAGTGAAGTCCCTGGGGCAGGGGAAGAGACCCAGTACTTC. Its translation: CASSEVPGAGEETQYF.

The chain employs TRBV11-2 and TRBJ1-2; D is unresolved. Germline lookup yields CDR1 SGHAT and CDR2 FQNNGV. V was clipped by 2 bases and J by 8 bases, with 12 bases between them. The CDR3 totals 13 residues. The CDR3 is CASSLKQIEGYTF. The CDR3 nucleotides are TGTGCCAGCAGCTTAAAACAGATCGAAGGCTACACCTTC.

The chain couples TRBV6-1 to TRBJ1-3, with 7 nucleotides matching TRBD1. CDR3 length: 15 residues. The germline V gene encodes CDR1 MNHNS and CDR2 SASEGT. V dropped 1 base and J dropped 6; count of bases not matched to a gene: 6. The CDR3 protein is CASSEGGDRANTIYF. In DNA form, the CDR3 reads TGTGCCAGCAGTGAAGGGGGAGACAGGGCAAACACCATATATTTT.

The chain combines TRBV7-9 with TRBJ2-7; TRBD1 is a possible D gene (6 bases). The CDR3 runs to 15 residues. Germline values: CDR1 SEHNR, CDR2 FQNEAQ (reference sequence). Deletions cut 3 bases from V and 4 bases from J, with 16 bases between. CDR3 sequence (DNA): TGTGCCAGCAGCTTCTGGGACGCCGACAGGTACGAGCAGTACTTC. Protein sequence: CASSFWDADRYEQYF.

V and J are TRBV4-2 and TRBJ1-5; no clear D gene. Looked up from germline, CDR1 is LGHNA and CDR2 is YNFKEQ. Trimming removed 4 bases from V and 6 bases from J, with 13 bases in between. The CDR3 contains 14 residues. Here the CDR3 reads CASSRRIEGQPQHF. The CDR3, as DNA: TGTGCCAGCAGCCGCCGAATTGAGGGTCAGCCCCAGCATTTT.

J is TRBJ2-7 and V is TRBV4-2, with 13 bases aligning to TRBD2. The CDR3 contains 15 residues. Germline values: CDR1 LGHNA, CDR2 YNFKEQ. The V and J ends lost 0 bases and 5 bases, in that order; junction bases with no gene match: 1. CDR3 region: CASSQELAGGNEQYF. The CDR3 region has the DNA TGTGCCAGCAGCCAAGAACTAGCGGGGGGGAACGAGCAGTACTTC.

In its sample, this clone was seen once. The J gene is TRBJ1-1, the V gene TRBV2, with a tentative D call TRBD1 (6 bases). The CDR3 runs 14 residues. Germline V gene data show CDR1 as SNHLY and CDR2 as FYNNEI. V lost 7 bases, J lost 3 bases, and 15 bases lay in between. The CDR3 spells CASKGGVADTEAFF. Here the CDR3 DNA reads TGTGCCAGCAAGGGGGGGGTAGCCGACACTGAAGCTTTCTTT. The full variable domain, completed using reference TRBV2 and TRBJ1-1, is EPEVTQTPSHQVTQMGQEVILRCVPISNHLYFYWYRQILGQKVEFLVSFYNNEISEKSEIFDDQFSVERPDGSNFTLKIRSTKLEDSAMYFCASKGGVADTEAFFGQGTRLTVV.

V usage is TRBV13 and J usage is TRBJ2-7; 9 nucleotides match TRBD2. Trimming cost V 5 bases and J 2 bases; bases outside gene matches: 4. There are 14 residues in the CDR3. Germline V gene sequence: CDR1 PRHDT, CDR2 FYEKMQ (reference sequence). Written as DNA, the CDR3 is TGTGCCAGCAGCCCTTTAGCGGGGGCCTACGAGCAGTACTTC. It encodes CASSPLAGAYEQYF.

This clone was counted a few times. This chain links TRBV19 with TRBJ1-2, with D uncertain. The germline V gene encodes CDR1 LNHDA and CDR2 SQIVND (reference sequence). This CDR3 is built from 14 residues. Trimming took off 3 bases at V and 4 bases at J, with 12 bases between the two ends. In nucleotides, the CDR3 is TGTGCCAGTAGTATGCAAGCAGGAACCTATGGCTACACCTTC. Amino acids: CASSMQAGTYGYTF.

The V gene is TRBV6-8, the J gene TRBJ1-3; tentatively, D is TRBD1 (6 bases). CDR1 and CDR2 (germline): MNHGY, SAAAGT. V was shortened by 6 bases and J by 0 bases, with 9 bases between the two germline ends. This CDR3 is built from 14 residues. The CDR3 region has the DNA TGTGCCAGCAGGCCACAGGGCTCTGGAAACACCATATATTTT. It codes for CASRPQGSGNTIYF.

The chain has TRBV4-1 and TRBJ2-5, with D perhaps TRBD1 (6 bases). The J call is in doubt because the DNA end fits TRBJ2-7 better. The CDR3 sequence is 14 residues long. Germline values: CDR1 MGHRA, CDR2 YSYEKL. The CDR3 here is CASSQVGASYEQYF. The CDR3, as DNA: TGCGCCAGCAGCCAAGTGGGGGCCTCCTACGAGCAGTACTTC.

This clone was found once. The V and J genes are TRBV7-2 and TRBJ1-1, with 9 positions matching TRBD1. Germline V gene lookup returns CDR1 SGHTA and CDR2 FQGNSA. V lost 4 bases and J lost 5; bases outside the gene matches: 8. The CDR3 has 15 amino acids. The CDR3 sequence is CASSSGTGYTTEAFF. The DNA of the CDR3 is TGTGCCAGCAGCTCCGGGACAGGGTATACTACTGAAGCTTTCTTT.

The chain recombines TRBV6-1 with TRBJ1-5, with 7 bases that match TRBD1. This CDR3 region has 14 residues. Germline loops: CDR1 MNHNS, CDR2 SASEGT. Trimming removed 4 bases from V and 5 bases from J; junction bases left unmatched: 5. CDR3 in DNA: TGTGCCAGCAGTGTTGGGACAGCCTATCAGCCCCAGCATTTT. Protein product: CASSVGTAYQPQHF.

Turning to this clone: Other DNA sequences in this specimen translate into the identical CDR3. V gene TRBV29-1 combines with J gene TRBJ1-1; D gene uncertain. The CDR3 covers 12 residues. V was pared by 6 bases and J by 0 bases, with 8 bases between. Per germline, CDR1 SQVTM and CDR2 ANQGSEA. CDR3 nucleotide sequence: TGCAGCGTAGGAACAGTGAACACTGAAGCTTTCTTT. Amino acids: CSVGTVNTEAFF.